Below, one T cell receptor beta chain is given with its context. This specimen belongs to a study of blood T cell repertoires in COVID-19. Study in general: Italy, Spain and the United States were the sources of the convalescent and acute COVID-19 samples.

In the source study's methods: Nucleated cell number was recorded as an estimate derived from reference gene primer amplification. Assay: immunoSEQ multiplex PCR; the TCRdb copy retains only in-frame clones and omits some. The D gene and trimming were derived from the DNA, and the V and J assignments and clone size from that table. The repertoire consists of 150,000 to 190,000 clones, with about 81% occurring once and the leading ten covering around 7.7%. Participants had their cohort set by participant-reported clinical history. Cohort 3 donors were reported recovered after two negative PCRs, clearance, or symptom resolution. This TCR derives from a man in his fifties or sixties who had recovered from COVID-19. The sequencing input was PBMCs or T cells enriched from blood (not recorded which).

The CDR3 DNA reads TGTGCCAGCACCTCCCCGGGACACCAATCACCCCTCCACTTT. Translating gives CASTSPGHQSPLHF. The rearrangement joins TRBV6-5 to TRBJ1-6, with a weak D call TRBD1 (6 bases). The CDR3 is 14 residues long. Per germline, CDR1 MNHEY and CDR2 SVGAGI. The ends were cut back, 7 bases at V and 10 bases at J, with 17 bases in the middle.